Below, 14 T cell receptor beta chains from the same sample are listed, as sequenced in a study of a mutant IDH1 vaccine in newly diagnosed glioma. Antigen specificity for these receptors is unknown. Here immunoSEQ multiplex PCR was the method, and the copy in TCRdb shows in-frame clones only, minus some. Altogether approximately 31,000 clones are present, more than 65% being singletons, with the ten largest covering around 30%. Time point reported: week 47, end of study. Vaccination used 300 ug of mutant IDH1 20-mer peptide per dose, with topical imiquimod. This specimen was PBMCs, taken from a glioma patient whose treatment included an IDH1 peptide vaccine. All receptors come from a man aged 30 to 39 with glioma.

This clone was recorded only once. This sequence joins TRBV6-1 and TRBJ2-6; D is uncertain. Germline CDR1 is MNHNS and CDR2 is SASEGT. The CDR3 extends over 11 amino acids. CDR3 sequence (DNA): TGTGCGGCTACTGGGGCCAACGTCCTGACTTTC. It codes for CAATGANVLTF.

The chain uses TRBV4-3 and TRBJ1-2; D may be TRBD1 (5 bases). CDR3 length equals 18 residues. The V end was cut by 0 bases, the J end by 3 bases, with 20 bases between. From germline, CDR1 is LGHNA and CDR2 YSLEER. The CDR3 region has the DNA TGCGCCAGCAGCCAAGACCTTATCGAAGGGAGCAGGGACTATGGCTACACCTTC. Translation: CASSQDLIEGSRDYGYTF.

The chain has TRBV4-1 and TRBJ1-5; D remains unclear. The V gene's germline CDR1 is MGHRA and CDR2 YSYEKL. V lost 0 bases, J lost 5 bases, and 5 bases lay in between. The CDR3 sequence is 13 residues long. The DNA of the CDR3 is TGCGCCAGCAGCCAAGACGTACATCAGCCCCAGCATTTT. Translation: CASSQDVHQPQHF.

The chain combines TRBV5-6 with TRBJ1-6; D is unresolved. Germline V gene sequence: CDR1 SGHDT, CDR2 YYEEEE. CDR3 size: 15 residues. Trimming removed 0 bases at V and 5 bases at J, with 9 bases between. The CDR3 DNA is TGTGCCAGCAGCTTGGGGCAAAGTGATAATTCACCCCTCCACTTT. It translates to CASSLGQSDNSPLHF.

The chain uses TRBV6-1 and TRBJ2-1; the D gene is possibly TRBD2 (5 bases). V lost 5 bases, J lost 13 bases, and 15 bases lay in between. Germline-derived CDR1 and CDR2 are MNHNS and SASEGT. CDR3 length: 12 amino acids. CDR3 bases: TGTGCCAGCAGTTTGGAGGAGAGTGATCAGTTCTTC. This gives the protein CASSLEESDQFF.

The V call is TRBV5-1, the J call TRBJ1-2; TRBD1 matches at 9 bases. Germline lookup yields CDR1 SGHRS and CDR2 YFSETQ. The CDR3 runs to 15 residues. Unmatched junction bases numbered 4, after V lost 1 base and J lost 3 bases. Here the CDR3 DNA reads TGCGCCAGCAGCTTGACGGGGACAGGGTACTATGGCTACACCTTC. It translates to CASSLTGTGYYGYTF.

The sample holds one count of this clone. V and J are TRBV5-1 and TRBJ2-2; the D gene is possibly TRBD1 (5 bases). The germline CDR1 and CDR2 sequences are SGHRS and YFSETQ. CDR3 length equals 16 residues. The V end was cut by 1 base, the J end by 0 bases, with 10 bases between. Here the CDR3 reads CASSLSGHANTGELFF. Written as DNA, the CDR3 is TGCGCCAGCAGCTTGAGTGGACATGCGAACACCGGGGAGCTGTTTTTT.

This chain's CDR3 is CASSLASGNMNTEAFF. CDR3 bases: TGTGCCAGCAGCTTAGCCTCCGGGAACATGAACACTGAAGCTTTCTTT. The genes are TRBV13 and TRBJ1-1; D gene unclear. Germline CDR1 PRHDT, CDR2 FYEKMQ (reference sequence). Trimming pared 1 base from V and 0 bases from J, leaving 12 bases between. The CDR3 has 16 residues.

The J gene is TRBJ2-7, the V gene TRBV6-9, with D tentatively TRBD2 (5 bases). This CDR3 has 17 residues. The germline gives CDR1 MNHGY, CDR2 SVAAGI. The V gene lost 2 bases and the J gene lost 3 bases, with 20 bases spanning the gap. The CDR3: CASSYTRLSYDCYEQYF. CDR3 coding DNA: TGTGCCAGCAGTTATACTAGGTTAAGTTACGACTGCTACGAGCAGTACTTC.

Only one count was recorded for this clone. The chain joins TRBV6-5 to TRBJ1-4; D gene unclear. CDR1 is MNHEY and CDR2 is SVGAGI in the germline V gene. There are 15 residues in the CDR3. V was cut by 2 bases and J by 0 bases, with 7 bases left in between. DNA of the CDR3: TGTGCCAGCAGTTACCGATCCTCAACTAATGAAAAACTGTTTTTT. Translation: CASSYRSSTNEKLFF.

CDR3 loop: CAWSVSGTPSNQPQHF. DNA for the CDR3: TGTGCCTGGAGTGTAAGTGGGACCCCTAGCAATCAGCCCCAGCATTTT. The rearrangement links TRBV30 to TRBJ1-5; weak D call: TRBD1 (5 bases). This CDR3 comprises 16 residues. Trimming pared 0 bases from V and 0 bases from J, leaving 12 bases between. Germline V gene lookup returns CDR1 GTSNPN and CDR2 SVGIG (reference sequence). The variable domain in full, with the rest retrieved from reference TRBV30 and TRBJ1-5, is SQTIHQWPATLVQPVGSPLSLECTVEGTSNPNLYWYRQAAGRGLQLLFYSVGIGQISSEVPQNLSASRPQDRQFILSSKKLLLSDSGFYLCAWSVSGTPSNQPQHFGDGTRLSIL.

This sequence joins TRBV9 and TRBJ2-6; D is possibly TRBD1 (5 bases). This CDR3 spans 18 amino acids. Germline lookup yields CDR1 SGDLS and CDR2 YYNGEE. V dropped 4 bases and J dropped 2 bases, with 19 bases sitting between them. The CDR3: CASSPRQRQGAGANVLTF. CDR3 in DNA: TGTGCCAGCAGCCCCAGACAGCGTCAGGGCGCTGGGGCCAACGTCCTGACTTTC. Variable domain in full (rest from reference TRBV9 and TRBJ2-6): DSGVTQTPKHLITATGQRVTLRCSPRSGDLSVYWYQQSLDQGLQFLIQYYNGEERAKGNILERFSAQQFPDLHSELNLSSLELGDSALYFCASSPRQRQGAGANVLTFGAGSRLTVL.

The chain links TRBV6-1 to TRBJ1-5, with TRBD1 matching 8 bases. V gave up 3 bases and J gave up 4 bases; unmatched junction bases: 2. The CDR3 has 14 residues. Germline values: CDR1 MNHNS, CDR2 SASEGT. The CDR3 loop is CASSDNRGNQPQHF. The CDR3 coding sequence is TGTGCCAGCAGTGACAACAGGGGGAATCAGCCCCAGCATTTT.

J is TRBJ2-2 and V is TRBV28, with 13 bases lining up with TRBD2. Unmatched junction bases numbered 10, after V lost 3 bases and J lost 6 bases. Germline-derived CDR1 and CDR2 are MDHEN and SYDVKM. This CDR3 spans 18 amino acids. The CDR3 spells CASSFDGLAGVRAGELFF. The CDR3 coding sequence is TGTGCCAGCAGTTTTGACGGACTAGCGGGGGTCAGGGCCGGGGAGCTGTTTTTT.